This TCR beta chain was identified during a study of cytomegalovirus exposure and HLA in healthy donors. General study points: Listed as cytomegalovirus-associated were 150 to 200 TCR beta chains.

This CDR3 spans 12 amino acids. V dropped 2 bases and J dropped 3 bases, with 4 bases sitting between them. The germline V gene has CDR1 SGHNT and CDR2 YYREEE (reference sequence). Method: immunoSEQ multiplex PCR; TCRdb's copy keeps in-frame clones and lacks some. The repertoire holds some 240,000 clones, with 80% to 90% as singletons. This clone was recorded only once. Its specificity is not known. The chain recombines TRBV5-4 with TRBJ2-3; D is uncertain. Sequenced sample: PBMCs. The sequence was collected from a woman between 18 and 30 years old in good health and CMV-seropositive. CDR3 sequence: CASSFVTDTQYF. CDR3 nucleotides: TGTGCCAGCAGCTTTGTAACAGATACGCAGTATTTT. Combining the CDR3 with reference TRBV5-4 and TRBJ2-3 gives the whole variable domain ETGVTQSPTHLIKTRGQQVTLRCSSQSGHNTVSWYQQALGQGPQFIFQYYREEENGRGNFPPRFSGLQFPNYSSELNVNALELDDSALYLCASSFVTDTQYFGPGTRLTVL.